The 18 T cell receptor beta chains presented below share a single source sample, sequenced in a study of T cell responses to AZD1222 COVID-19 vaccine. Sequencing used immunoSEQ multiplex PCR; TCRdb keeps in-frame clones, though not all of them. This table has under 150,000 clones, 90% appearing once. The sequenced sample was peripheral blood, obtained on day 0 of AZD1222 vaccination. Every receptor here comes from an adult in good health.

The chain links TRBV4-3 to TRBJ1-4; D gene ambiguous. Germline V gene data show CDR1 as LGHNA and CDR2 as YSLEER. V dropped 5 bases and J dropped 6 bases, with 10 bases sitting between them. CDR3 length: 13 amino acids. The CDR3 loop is CASSLGLYEKLFF. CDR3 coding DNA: TGCGCCAGCAGCTTAGGGCTTTATGAAAAACTGTTTTTT.

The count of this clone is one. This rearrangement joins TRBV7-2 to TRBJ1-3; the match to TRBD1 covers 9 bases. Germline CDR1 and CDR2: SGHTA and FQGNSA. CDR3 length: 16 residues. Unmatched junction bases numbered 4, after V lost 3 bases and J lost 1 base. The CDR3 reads CASSFPGQGSGNTIYF. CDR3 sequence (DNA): TGTGCCAGCAGCTTTCCGGGACAGGGATCTGGAAACACCATATATTTT. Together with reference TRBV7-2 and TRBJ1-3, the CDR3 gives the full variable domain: GAGVSQSPSNKVTEKGKDVELRCDPISGHTALYWYRQSLGQGLEFLIYFQGNSAPDKSGLPSDRFSAERTGGSVSTLTIQRTQQEDSAVYLCASSFPGQGSGNTIYFGEGSWLTVV.

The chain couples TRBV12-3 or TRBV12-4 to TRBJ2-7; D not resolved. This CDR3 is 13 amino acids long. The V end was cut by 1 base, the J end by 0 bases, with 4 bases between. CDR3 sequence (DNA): TGTGCCAGCAGTTTAGGTTTCTCCTACGAGCAGTACTTC. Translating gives CASSLGFSYEQYF.

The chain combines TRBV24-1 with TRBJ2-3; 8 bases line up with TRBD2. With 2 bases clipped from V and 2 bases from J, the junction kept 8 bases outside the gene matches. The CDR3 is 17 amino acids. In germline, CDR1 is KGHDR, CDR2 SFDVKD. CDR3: CATSDYGTGRATDTQYF. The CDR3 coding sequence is TGTGCCACCAGTGATTATGGTACCGGGAGGGCCACAGATACGCAGTATTTT.

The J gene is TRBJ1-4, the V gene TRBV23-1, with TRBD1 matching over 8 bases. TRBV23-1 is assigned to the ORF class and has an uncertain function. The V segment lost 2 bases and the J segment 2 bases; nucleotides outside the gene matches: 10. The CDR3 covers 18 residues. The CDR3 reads CASSQPWTGFWTNEKLFF. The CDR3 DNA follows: TGCGCCAGCAGTCAACCATGGACAGGGTTCTGGACTAATGAAAAACTGTTTTTT.

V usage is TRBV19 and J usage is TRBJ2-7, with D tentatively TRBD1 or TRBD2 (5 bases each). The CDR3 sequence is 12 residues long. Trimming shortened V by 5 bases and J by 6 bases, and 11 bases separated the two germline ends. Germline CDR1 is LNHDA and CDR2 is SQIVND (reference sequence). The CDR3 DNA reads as TGTGCCAGTAGTCCGGGACCCCTCGAGCAGTACTTC. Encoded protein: CASSPGPLEQYF. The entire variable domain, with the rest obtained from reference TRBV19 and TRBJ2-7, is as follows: DGGITQSPKYLFRKEGQNVTLSCEQNLNHDAMYWYRQDPGQGLRLIYYSQIVNDFQKGDIAEGYSVSREKKESFPLTVTSAQKNPTAFYLCASSPGPLEQYFGPGTRLTVT.

The CDR3, as DNA: TGTGCCTGGAAAGCCGGGACAGGGGGGTACGAGCAGTACTTC. This codes for CAWKAGTGGYEQYF. J is TRBJ2-7 and V is TRBV30, with 11 nucleotides matching TRBD1. The ends lost 4 bases at V and 4 bases at J; junction bases unmatched: 6. Germline loops: CDR1 GTSNPN, CDR2 SVGIG (reference sequence). This CDR3 has 14 residues.

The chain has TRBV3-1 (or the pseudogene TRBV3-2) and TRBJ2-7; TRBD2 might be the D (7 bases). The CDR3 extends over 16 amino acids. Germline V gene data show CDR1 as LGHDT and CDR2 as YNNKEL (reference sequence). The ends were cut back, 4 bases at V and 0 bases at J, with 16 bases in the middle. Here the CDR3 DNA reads TGTGCCAGCAGCCGAAGCCGGGGGGCCCGCTCCTACGAGCAGTACTTC. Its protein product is CASSRSRGARSYEQYF.

CDR3 nucleotide sequence: TGCAGCGTTGGGGGGGCGGAGCGGGAGCTCTACAATGAGCAGTTCTTC. Encoded protein: CSVGGAERELYNEQFF. The chain joins TRBV29-1 to TRBJ2-1; 8 bases align to TRBD2. Trimming at V came to 4 bases and at J to 3 bases, leaving 11 bases not matched to a gene. This CDR3 region has 16 residues. Germline assignment: CDR1 SQVTM and CDR2 ANQGSEA.

In DNA, the CDR3 is TGCGCCAGCAGCGGGAAAGAGACCCAGTACTTC. Its protein is CASSGKETQYF. V usage is TRBV5-1 and J usage is TRBJ2-5, with D unclear. The CDR3 has 11 residues. Germline V gene lookup returns CDR1 SGHRS and CDR2 YFSETQ. V was cut by 4 bases and J by 3 bases, with 4 bases left in between. The complete variable domain, with remaining parts taken from reference TRBV5-1 and TRBJ2-5, reads KAGVTQTPRYLIKTRGQQVTLSCSPISGHRSVSWYQQTPGQGLQFLFEYFSETQRNKGNFPGRFSGRQFSNSRSEMNVSTLELGDSALYLCASSGKETQYFGPGTRLLVL.

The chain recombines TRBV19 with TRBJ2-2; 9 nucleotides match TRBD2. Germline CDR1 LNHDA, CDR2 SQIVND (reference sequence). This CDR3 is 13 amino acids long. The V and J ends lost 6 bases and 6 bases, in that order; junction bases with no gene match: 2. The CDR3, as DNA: TGTGCCAGTAGGGGACTAGCAGCCGGGGAGCTGTTTTTT. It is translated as CASRGLAAGELFF.

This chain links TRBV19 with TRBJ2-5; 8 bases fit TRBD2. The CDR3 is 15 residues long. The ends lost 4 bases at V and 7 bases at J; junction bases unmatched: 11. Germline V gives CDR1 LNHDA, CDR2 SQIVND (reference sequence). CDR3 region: CASSNVAGNRGTQYF. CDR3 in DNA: TGTGCCAGTAGTAACGTAGCGGGGAATCGGGGGACCCAGTACTTC.

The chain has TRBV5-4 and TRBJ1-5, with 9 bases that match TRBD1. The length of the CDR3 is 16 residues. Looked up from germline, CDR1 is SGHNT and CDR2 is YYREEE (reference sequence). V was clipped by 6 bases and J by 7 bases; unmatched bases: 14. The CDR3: CASTNYGTGRGQPQHF. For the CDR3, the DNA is TGTGCCAGCACCAACTACGGGACAGGGAGAGGCCAGCCCCAGCATTTT. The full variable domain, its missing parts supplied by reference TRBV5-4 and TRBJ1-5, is ETGVTQSPTHLIKTRGQQVTLRCSSQSGHNTVSWYQQALGQGPQFIFQYYREEENGRGNFPPRFSGLQFPNYSSELNVNALELDDSALYLCASTNYGTGRGQPQHFGDGTRLSIL.

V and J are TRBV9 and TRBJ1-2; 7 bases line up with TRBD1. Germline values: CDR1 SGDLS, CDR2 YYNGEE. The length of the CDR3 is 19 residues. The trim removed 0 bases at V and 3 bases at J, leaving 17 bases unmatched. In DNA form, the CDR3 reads TGTGCCAGCAGCGTAGGTGGAAGGACAGGTCGGTCACAGGACTATGGCTACACCTTC. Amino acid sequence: CASSVGGRTGRSQDYGYTF. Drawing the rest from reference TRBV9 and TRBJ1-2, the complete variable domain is DSGVTQTPKHLITATGQRVTLRCSPRSGDLSVYWYQQSLDQGLQFLIQYYNGEERAKGNILERFSAQQFPDLHSELNLSSLELGDSALYFCASSVGGRTGRSQDYGYTFGSGTRLTVV.

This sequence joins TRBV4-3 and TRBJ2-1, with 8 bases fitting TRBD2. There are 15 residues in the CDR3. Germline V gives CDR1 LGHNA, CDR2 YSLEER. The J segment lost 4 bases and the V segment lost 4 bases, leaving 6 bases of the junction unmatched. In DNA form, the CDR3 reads TGCGCCAGCAGCCCGGAACTAGCGGAGTACAATGAGCAGTTCTTC. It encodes CASSPELAEYNEQFF.

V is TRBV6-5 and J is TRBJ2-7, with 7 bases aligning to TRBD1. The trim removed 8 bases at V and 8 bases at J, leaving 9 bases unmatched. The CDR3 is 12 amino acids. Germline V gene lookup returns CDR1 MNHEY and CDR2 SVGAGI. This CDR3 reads CASGTEFGKQYF. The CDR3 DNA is TGTGCCAGCGGGACAGAGTTCGGTAAGCAGTACTTC.

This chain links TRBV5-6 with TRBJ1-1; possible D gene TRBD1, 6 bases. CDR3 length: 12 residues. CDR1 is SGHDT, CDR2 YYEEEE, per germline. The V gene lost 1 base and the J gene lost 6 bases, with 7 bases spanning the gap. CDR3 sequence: CASSLRGSEAFF. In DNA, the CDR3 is TGTGCCAGCAGCTTGAGGGGGTCTGAAGCTTTCTTT. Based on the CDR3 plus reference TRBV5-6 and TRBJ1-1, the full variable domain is DAGVTQSPTHLIKTRGQQVTLRCSPKSGHDTVSWYQQALGQGPQFIFQYYEEEERQRGNFPDRFSGHQFPNYSSELNVNALLLGDSALYLCASSLRGSEAFFGQGTRLTVV.

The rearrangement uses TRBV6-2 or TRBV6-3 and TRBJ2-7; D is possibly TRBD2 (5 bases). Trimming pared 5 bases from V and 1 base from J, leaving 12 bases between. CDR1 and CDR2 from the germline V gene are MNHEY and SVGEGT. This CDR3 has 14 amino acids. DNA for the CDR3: TGTGCCAGCAGTCCAATGGACTCTTCCTACGAGCAGTACTTC. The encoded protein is CASSPMDSSYEQYF.